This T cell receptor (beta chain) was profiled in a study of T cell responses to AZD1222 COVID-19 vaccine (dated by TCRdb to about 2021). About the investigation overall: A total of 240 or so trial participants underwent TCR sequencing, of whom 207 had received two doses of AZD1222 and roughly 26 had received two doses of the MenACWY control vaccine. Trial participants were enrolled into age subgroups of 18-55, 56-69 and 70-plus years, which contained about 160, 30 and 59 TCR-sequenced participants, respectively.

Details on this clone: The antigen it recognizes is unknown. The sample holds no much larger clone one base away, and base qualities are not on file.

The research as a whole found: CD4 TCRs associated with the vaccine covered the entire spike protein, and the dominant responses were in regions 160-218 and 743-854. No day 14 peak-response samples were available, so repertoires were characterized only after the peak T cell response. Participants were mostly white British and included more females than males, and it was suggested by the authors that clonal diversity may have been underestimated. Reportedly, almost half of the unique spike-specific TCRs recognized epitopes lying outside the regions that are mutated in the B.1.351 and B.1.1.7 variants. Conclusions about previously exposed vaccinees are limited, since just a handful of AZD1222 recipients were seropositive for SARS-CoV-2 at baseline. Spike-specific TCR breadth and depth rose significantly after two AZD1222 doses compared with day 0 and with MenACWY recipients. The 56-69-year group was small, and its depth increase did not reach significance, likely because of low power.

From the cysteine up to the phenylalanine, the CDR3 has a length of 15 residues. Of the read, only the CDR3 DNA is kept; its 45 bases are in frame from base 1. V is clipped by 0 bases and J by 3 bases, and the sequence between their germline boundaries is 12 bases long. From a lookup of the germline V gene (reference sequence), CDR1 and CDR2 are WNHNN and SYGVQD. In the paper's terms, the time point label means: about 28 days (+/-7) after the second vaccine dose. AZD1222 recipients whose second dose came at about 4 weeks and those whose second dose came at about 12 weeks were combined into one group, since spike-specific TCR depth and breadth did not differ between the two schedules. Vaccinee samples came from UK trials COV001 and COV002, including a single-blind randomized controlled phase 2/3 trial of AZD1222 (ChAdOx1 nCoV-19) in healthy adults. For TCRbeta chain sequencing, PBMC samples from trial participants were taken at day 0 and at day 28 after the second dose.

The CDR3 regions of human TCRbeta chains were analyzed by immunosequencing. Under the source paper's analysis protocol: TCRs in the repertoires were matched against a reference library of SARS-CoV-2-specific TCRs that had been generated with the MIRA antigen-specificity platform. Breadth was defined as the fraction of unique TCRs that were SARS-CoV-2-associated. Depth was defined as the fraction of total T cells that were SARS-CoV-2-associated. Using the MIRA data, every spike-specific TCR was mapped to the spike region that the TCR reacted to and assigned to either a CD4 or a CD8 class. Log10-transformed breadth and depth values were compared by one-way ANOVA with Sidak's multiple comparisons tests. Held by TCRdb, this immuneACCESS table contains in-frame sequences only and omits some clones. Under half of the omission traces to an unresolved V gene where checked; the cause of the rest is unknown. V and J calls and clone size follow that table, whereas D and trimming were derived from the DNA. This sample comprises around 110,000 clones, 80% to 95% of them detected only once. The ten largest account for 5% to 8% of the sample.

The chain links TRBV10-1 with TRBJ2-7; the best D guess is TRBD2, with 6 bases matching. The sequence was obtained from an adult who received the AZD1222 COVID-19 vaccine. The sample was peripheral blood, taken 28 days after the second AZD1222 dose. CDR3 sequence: CASSESGTERYEQYF. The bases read TGCGCCAGCAGTGAGTCCGGGACTGAACGCTACGAGCAGTACTTC.